The present T cell receptor beta chain was sequenced within a study of technical replicates of blood from a few donors. CDR1 MGHRA and CDR2 YSYEKL come from the germline V gene. This CDR3 has 15 amino acids. The ends were cut back, 0 bases at V and 2 bases at J, with 9 bases in the middle. The data were produced by immunoSEQ multiplex PCR, yet TCRdb's version contains in-frame clones alone and is incomplete. The repertoire includes 75,000 to 100,000 clones, around 94% of them detected once, and about 0.26% sits in the top ten. Sample: T cells isolated from PBMCs. The chain couples TRBV4-1 to TRBJ2-3, with D perhaps matching TRBD2 (6 bases). This receptor was taken from a human donor in good health. This CDR3 reads CASSQDRGNTDTQYF. The CDR3 DNA reads as TGCGCCAGCAGCCAAGATCGGGGGAACACAGATACGCAGTATTTT.